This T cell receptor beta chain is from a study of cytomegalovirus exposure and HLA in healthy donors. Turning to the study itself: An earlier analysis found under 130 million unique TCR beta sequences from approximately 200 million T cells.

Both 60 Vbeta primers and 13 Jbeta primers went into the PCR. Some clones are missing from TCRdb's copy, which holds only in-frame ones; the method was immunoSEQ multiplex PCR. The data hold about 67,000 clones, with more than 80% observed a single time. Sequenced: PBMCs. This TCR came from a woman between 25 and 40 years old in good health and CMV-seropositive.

CDR3: CASSSRGVGTLSYGYTF. As DNA, the CDR3 is TGTGCCAGCAGTAGCAGGGGCGTGGGAACGCTATCCTATGGCTACACCTTC. V usage is TRBV28 and J usage is TRBJ1-2; D might be TRBD1 (6 bases). Trimming left V 5 bases short and J 4 bases short, with 23 bases between. The CDR3 has 17 amino acids. Germline V gene data show CDR1 as MDHEN and CDR2 as SYDVKM.